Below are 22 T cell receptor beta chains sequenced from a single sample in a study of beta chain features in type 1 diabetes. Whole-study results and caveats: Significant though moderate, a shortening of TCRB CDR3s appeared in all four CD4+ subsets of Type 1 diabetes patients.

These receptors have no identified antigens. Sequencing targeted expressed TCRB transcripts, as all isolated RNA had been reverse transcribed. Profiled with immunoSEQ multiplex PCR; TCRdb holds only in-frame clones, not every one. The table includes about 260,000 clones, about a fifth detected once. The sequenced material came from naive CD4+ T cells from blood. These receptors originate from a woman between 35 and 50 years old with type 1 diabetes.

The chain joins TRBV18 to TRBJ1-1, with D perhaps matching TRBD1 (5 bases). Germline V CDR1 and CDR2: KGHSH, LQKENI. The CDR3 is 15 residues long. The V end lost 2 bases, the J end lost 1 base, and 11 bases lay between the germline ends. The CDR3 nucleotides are TGTGCCAGCTCACCAATCGAAGGGGCGAACACTGAAGCTTTCTTT. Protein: CASSPIEGANTEAFF.

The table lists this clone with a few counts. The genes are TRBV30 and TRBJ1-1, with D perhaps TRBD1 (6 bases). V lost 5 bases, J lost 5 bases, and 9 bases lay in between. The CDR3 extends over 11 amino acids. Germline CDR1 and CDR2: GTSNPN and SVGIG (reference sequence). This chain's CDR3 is CAWAGETEAFF. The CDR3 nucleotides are TGTGCCTGGGCAGGGGAAACTGAAGCTTTCTTT.

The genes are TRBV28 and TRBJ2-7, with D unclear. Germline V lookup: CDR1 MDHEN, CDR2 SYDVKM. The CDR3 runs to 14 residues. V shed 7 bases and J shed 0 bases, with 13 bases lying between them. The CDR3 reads CASTIPANSYEQYF. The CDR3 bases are TGTGCCAGCACCATTCCCGCTAACTCCTACGAGCAGTACTTC.

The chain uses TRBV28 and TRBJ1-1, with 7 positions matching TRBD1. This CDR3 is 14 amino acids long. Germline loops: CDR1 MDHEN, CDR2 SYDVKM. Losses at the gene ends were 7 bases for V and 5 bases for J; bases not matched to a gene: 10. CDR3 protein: CASTVKGARTEAFF. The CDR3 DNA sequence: TGTGCCAGCACCGTAAAGGGGGCGAGGACTGAAGCTTTCTTT.

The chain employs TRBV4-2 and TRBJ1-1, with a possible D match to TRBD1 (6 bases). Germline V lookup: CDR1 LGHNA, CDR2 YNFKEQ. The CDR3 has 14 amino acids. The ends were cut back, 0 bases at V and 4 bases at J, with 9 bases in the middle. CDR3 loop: CASSQDQGSTEAFF. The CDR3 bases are TGTGCCAGCAGCCAAGATCAGGGGAGCACTGAAGCTTTCTTT.

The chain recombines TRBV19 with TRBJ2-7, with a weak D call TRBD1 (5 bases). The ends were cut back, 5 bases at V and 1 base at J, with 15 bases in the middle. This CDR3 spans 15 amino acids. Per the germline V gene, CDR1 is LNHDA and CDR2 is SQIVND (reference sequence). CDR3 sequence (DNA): TGTGCCAGTAGTGACCAGGGTACGCCTTCCTACGAGCAGTACTTC. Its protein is CASSDQGTPSYEQYF.

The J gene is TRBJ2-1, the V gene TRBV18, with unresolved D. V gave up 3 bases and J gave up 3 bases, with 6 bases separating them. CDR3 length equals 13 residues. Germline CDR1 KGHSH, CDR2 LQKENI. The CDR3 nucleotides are TGTGCCAGCTCACCGCCCAGCTACAATGAGCAGTTCTTC. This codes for CASSPPSYNEQFF.

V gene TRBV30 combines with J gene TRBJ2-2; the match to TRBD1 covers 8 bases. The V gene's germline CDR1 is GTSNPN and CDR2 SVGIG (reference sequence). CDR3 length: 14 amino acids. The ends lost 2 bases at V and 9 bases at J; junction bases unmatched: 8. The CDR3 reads CAWSPRQGTRELFF. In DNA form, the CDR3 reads TGTGCCTGGAGTCCTCGACAGGGGACCCGGGAGCTGTTTTTT. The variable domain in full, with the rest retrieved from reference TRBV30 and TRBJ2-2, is SQTIHQWPATLVQPVGSPLSLECTVEGTSNPNLYWYRQAAGRGLQLLFYSVGIGQISSEVPQNLSASRPQDRQFILSSKKLLLSDSGFYLCAWSPRQGTRELFFGEGSRLTVL.

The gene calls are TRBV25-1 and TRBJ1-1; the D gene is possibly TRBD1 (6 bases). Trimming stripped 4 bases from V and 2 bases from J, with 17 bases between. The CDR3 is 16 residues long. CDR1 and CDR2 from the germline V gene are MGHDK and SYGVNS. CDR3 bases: TGTGCCAGCAGTGGCCCCGGACACAGGGCCAACACTGAAGCTTTCTTT. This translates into CASSGPGHRANTEAFF.

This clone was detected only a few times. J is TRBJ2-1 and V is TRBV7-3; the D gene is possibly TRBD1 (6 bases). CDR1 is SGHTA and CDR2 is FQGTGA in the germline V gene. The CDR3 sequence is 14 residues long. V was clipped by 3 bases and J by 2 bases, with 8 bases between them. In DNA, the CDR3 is TGTGCCAGCAGCTTCCGGGACACCTACAATGAGCAGTTCTTC. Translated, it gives CASSFRDTYNEQFF.

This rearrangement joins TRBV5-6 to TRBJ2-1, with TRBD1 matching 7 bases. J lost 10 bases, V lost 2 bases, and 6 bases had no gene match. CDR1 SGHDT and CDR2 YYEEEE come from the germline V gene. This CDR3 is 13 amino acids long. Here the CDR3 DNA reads TGTGCCAGCAGCTTTGACAGGGTGGACGAGCAGTTCTTC. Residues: CASSFDRVDEQFF.

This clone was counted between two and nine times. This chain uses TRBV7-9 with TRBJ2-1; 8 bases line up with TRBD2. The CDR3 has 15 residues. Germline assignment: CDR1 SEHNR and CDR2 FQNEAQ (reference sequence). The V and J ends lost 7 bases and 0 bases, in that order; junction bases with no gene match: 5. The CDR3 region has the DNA TGTGCCAGCATCGAGCGGGGGAGCTCCTACAATGAGCAGTTCTTC. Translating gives CASIERGSSYNEQFF.

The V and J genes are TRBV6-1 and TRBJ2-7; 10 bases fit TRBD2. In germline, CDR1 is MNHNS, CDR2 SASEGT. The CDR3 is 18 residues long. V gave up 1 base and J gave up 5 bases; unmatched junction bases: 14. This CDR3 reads CASSEVGGLAGALDEQYF. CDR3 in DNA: TGTGCCAGCAGTGAAGTAGGGGGGCTAGCGGGAGCATTGGACGAGCAGTACTTC.

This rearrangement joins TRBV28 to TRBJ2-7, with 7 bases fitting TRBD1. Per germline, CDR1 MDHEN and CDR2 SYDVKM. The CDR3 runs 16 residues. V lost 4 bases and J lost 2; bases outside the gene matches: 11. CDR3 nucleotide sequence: TGTGCCAGCAGTTCCACAGGGGCCTCTTCCGCCTACGAGCAGTACTTC. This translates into CASSSTGASSAYEQYF.

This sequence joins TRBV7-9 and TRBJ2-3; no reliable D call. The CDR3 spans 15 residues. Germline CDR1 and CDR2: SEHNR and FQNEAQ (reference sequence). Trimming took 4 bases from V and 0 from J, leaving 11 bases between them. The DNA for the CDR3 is TGTGCCAGCAGCTCCTCAATTGGCAGCACAGATACGCAGTATTTT. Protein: CASSSSIGSTDTQYF.

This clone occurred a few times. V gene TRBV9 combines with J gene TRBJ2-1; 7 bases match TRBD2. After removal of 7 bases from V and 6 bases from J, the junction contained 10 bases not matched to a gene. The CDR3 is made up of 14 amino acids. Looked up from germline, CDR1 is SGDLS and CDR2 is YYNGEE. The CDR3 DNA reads TGTGCCAGCCAGGACCTAGGCGGGAGCAATGAGCAGTTCTTC. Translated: CASQDLGGSNEQFF.

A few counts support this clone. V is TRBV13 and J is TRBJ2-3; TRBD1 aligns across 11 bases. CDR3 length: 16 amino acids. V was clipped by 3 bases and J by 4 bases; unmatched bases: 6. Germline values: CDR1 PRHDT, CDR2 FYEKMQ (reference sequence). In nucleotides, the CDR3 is TGTGCCAGCAGCTTCGGGACAGGGGGTAATCCAGATACGCAGTATTTT. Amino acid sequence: CASSFGTGGNPDTQYF.

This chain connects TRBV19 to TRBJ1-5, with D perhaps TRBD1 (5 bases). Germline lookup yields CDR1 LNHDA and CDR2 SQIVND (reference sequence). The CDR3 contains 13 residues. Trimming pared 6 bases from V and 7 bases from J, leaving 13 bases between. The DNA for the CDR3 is TGTGCCAGTAGCAACACGGGGGAACAGCCCCAGCATTTT. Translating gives CASSNTGEQPQHF.

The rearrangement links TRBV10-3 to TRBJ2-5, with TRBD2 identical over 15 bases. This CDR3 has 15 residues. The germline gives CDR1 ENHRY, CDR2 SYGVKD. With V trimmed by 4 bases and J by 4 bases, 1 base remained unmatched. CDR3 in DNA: TGTGCCATCAGTGTGGGACTAGCGGGAGGAGAGACCCAGTACTTC. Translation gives CAISVGLAGGETQYF.

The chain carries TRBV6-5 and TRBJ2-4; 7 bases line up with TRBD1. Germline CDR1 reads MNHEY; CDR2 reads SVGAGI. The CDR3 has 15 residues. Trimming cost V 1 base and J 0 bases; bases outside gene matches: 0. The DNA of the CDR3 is TGTGCCAGCAGTTACTGGACAGGAGCCAAAAACATTCAGTACTTC. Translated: CASSYWTGAKNIQYF.

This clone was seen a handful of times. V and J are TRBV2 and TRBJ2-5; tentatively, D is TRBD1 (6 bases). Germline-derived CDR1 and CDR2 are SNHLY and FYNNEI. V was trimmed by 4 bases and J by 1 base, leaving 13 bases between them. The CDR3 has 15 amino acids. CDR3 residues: CASSADSDLQETQYF. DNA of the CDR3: TGTGCCAGCAGTGCGGACAGCGATCTCCAAGAGACCCAGTACTTC.

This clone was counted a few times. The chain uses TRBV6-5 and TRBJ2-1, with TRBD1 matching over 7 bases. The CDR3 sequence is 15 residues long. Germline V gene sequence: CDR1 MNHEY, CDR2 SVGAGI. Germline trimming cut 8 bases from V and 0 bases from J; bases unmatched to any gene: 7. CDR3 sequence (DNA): TGTGCCAGCCGGACAGGTGGGGCCTCCTACAATGAGCAGTTCTTC. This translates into CASRTGGASYNEQFF.